This entry lists 27 T cell receptor beta chains sequenced from one sample in a study of Ad26.COV2.S vaccination and SARS-CoV-2 variants. Treatment here: 15 to 20 received Ad26.COV2.S at low or high dose, single or two shots; 5 received placebo; per-sample allocation not given. Sampling was performed 63 days after the first vaccine or placebo injection. Repertoires were generated with immunoSEQ multiplex PCR, while TCRdb's copy carries only in-frame clones and drops some. The table shows some 350,000 clones, with around 90% occurring only once. Here the sequenced sample was peripheral blood, taken in a trial of Ad26.COV2.S vaccine versus placebo. Receptor source: a person aged 18-60 years who received the Ad26.COV2.S COVID-19 vaccine or a placebo.

Details on this clone: Other DNA variants within this sample encode the same CDR3. The chain has TRBV6-5 and TRBJ1-1; 8 nucleotides align to TRBD1. With V trimmed by 2 bases and J by 8 bases, 1 base remained unmatched. The length of the CDR3 is 12 residues. The germline V gene has CDR1 MNHEY and CDR2 SVGAGI. CDR3 sequence (DNA): TGTGCCAGCAGTTACGGGACAGGCGAAGCTTTCTTT. Its translation is CASSYGTGEAFF.

V usage is TRBV7-6 and J usage is TRBJ2-7; D is undetermined. CDR1 SGHVS and CDR2 FNYEAQ come from the germline V gene. This CDR3 is built from 14 residues. Trimming removed 5 bases from V and 2 bases from J, with 13 bases in between. CDR3 in amino acids: CASSLLSETYEQYV. The CDR3 nucleotides are TGTGCCAGCAGCCTTCTTAGTGAGACCTACGAGCAGTACGTC.

The chain couples TRBV7-2 to TRBJ1-5; possible D gene TRBD1, 6 bases. Germline loops: CDR1 SGHTA, CDR2 FQGNSA. The V and J ends lost 2 bases and 7 bases respectively, with 12 bases between them. The CDR3 runs to 14 residues. CDR3 nucleotide sequence: TGTGCCAGCAGCTTAACGTGGACAGACCAGCCCCAGCATTTT. Protein: CASSLTWTDQPQHF.

This sequence joins TRBV6-5 and TRBJ2-5; D is possibly TRBD1 (5 bases). Germline V gene lookup returns CDR1 MNHEY and CDR2 SVGAGI. The V and J ends lost 2 bases and 5 bases respectively, with 12 bases between them. The CDR3 extends over 14 amino acids. This chain's CDR3 is CASSYLGVEETQYF. The CDR3 coding sequence is TGTGCCAGCAGTTACCTAGGGGTGGAGGAGACCCAGTACTTC.

The chain is built from TRBV7-2 and TRBJ1-2, with D hard to call. Germline V CDR1 and CDR2: SGHTA, FQGNSA. V was clipped by 0 bases and J by 7 bases, with 9 bases between them. This CDR3 has 13 residues. CDR3 DNA sequence: TGTGCCAGCAGCTTAGCGGAGGGAACTGGCTACACCTTC. It encodes CASSLAEGTGYTF. Full variable domain (missing parts from reference TRBV7-2 and TRBJ1-2): GAGVSQSPSNKVTEKGKDVELRCDPISGHTALYWYRQSLGQGLEFLIYFQGNSAPDKSGLPSDRFSAERTGGSVSTLTIQRTQQEDSAVYLCASSLAEGTGYTFGSGTRLTVV.

The chain employs TRBV9 and TRBJ2-3, with D unresolved. This CDR3 spans 15 amino acids. V lost 0 bases and J 1 base, leaving 9 bases between the germline ends. Germline CDR1 SGDLS, CDR2 YYNGEE. Here the CDR3 DNA reads TGTGCCAGCAGCGTAGGGAGTACTGGCACAGATACGCAGTATTTT. Translation: CASSVGSTGTDTQYF.

This chain connects TRBV4-1 to TRBJ1-2, with unresolved D. Germline CDR1 MGHRA, CDR2 YSYEKL. This CDR3 spans 13 amino acids. V lost 3 bases and J lost 8, with 13 bases in between. The DNA of the CDR3 is TGCGCCAGCAGCCAGAGGAGTGACGGGGGCTACACCTTC. Its translation is CASSQRSDGGYTF.

The chain has TRBV11-1 and TRBJ1-3, with D possibly being TRBD1 (5 bases). With 6 bases removed from V and 0 bases from J, the gap between germline ends came to 12 bases. The germline V gene has CDR1 SGHAT and CDR2 FQDESV (reference sequence). This CDR3 spans 15 amino acids. In DNA form, the CDR3 reads TGTGCCAGCAGTAAACAGGACTTCTCTGGAAACACCATATATTTT. Translating gives CASSKQDFSGNTIYF.

The chain uses TRBV6-4 and TRBJ2-2; tentatively, D is TRBD2 (6 bases). The germline V and J ends were trimmed by 3 bases and 5 bases, with 13 bases remaining between them. In germline, CDR1 is MRHNA, CDR2 SNTAGT. The CDR3 totals 15 residues. CDR3 loop: CASSEVFGGTGELFF. CDR3 nucleotide sequence: TGTGCCAGCAGTGAAGTGTTTGGGGGGACCGGGGAGCTGTTTTTT.

The V and J genes are TRBV10-3 and TRBJ1-5; a weak D match, TRBD1 (5 bases). There are 15 residues in the CDR3. The germline V and J ends were trimmed by 0 bases and 2 bases, with 8 bases remaining between them. The germline V gene has CDR1 ENHRY and CDR2 SYGVKD. CDR3 amino acids: CAISESGLGNQPQHF. CDR3 bases: TGTGCCATCAGTGAGTCGGGGCTGGGCAATCAGCCCCAGCATTTT.

J is TRBJ1-3 and V is TRBV7-8, with a weak D call TRBD1 (6 bases). Trimming took off 3 bases at V and 2 bases at J, with 8 bases between the two ends. The CDR3 has 14 residues. Germline V gene data show CDR1 as SGHVS and CDR2 as FQNEAQ. CDR3 DNA: TGTGCCAGCAGCTTCGCAGGGGCTGGAAACACCATATATTTT. This sequence encodes CASSFAGAGNTIYF.

The CDR3 nucleotides read TGTGCCAGCAGCTTGGTAGTATCTGGACAGGAAGCTTTCTTT. Translation: CASSLVVSGQEAFF. The V gene is TRBV5-8, the J gene TRBJ1-1, with D perhaps TRBD1 (6 bases). The CDR3 covers 14 residues. V lost 0 bases to trimming and J lost 8 bases, with 14 bases between them. CDR1 and CDR2 (germline): SGHTS, YDEGEE.

V and J are TRBV10-3 and TRBJ2-2, with D uncertain. V lost 8 bases, J lost 6 bases, and 16 bases lay in between. Germline V gene lookup returns CDR1 ENHRY and CDR2 SYGVKD. The CDR3 has 14 amino acids. The CDR3 DNA sequence: TGTGCCATCGGAACTCCGGCAGGATCCGGGGAGCTGTTTTTT. It codes for CAIGTPAGSGELFF.

This clone was seen only once. CDR3 region: CAWSGYSGGRDTTYYGYTF. CDR3 sequence (DNA): TGTGCCTGGAGCGGCTATTCGGGAGGCAGGGATACAACCTACTATGGCTACACCTTC. The chain employs TRBV30 and TRBJ1-2, with D possibly TRBD1 on 5 matching bases. The germline CDR1 and CDR2 sequences are GTSNPN and SVGIG (reference sequence). CDR3 size: 19 residues. V was trimmed by 3 bases and J by 3 bases, leaving 29 bases between them.

The V call is TRBV15, the J call TRBJ2-7; TRBD2 matches at 7 bases. V was pared by 1 base and J by 1 base, with 4 bases of the junction left unmatched. The germline V gene has CDR1 LNHNV and CDR2 YYDKDF (reference sequence). The CDR3 consists of 15 residues. The CDR3 reads CATSRGSSGSYEQYF. The CDR3 region has the DNA TGTGCCACCAGCAGAGGTAGTAGCGGGTCCTACGAGCAGTACTTC.

The V call is TRBV19, the J call TRBJ2-3, with unresolved D. The germline gives CDR1 LNHDA, CDR2 SQIVND (reference sequence). V lost 8 bases to trimming and J lost 3 bases, with 9 bases between them. The CDR3 is made up of 12 amino acids. This CDR3 reads CASSDLTDTQYF. DNA for the CDR3: TGTGCCAGTTCGGACCTTACAGATACGCAGTATTTT.

The chain links TRBV19 to TRBJ1-5; D uncertain. The V gene's germline CDR1 is LNHDA and CDR2 SQIVND (reference sequence). The CDR3 has 13 amino acids. Trimming pared 3 bases from V and 6 bases from J, leaving 9 bases between. DNA of the CDR3: TGTGCCAGTAGTATGGGAAGCGGTCAGCCCCAGCATTTT. It specifies CASSMGSGQPQHF.

The chain is built from TRBV28 and TRBJ2-6; tentatively, D is TRBD1 or TRBD2 (5 bases each). The CDR3 has 15 amino acids. Germline CDR1 MDHEN, CDR2 SYDVKM. Trimming removed 6 bases at V and 1 base at J, with 10 bases between. CDR3 in amino acids: CASSWDVSGANVLTF. CDR3 DNA: TGTGCCAGCAGCTGGGACGTTTCTGGGGCCAACGTCCTGACTTTC.

The chain carries TRBV30 and TRBJ2-2; tentatively, D is TRBD1 (5 bases). V was shortened by 5 bases and J by 0 bases, with 10 bases between the two germline ends. CDR3 length: 14 residues. Germline CDR1 is GTSNPN and CDR2 is SVGIG (reference sequence). The CDR3 DNA sequence: TGTGCCTGGCAGGGAACTTCGAACACCGGGGAGCTGTTTTTT. Amino acid sequence: CAWQGTSNTGELFF. Variable domain in full (rest from reference TRBV30 and TRBJ2-2): SQTIHQWPATLVQPVGSPLSLECTVEGTSNPNLYWYRQAAGRGLQLLFYSVGIGQISSEVPQNLSASRPQDRQFILSSKKLLLSDSGFYLCAWQGTSNTGELFFGEGSRLTVL.

The chain couples TRBV6-5 to TRBJ2-5; 10 positions agree with TRBD2. The CDR3 is 15 amino acids. Losses at the gene ends were 4 bases for V and 1 base for J; bases not matched to a gene: 3. Germline loops: CDR1 MNHEY, CDR2 SVGAGI. CDR3 sequence (DNA): TGTGCCAGCAGTTTGCTAGCGGGGGCCCAAGAGACCCAGTACTTC. This encodes CASSLLAGAQETQYF.

The rearrangement joins TRBV15 to TRBJ1-1; no reliable D call. The CDR3 loop spans 13 amino acids. Germline assignment: CDR1 LNHNV and CDR2 YYDKDF (reference sequence). The V and J ends lost 1 base and 1 base respectively, with 4 bases between them. DNA for the CDR3: TGTGCCACCAGCAGAGCAGGGAACACTGAAGCTTTCTTT. It is translated as CATSRAGNTEAFF. The full variable domain, rest sourced from reference TRBV15 and TRBJ1-1, is DAMVIQNPRYQVTQFGKPVTLSCSQTLNHNVMYWYQQKSSQAPKLLFHYYDKDFNNEADTPDNFQSRRPNTSFCFLDIRSPGLGDTAMYLCATSRAGNTEAFFGQGTRLTVV.

This clone was seen just once. The gene calls are TRBV14 and TRBJ1-1; D remains unclear. Deletions cut 4 bases from V and 5 bases from J, with 14 bases between. CDR3 length: 14 amino acids. Germline assignment: CDR1 SGHDN and CDR2 FVKESK. CDR3 amino acids: CASSRGMVRTEAFF. The CDR3 region has the DNA TGTGCCAGCAGCCGAGGAATGGTGCGGACTGAAGCTTTCTTT.

The CDR3 reads CSVSGQGNYEAFF. The CDR3 DNA reads as TGCAGCGTTTCGGGACAGGGAAACTATGAAGCTTTCTTT. V is TRBV29-1 and J is TRBJ1-1, with 9 bases identical to TRBD1. V shed 5 bases, J shed 7 bases, and the junction held 8 bases outside the gene matches. This CDR3 spans 13 amino acids. CDR1 and CDR2 (germline): SQVTM, ANQGSEA. Drawing the rest from reference TRBV29-1 and TRBJ1-1, the complete variable domain is SAVISQKPSRDICQRGTSLTIQCQVDSQVTMMFWYRQQPGQSLTLIATANQGSEATYESGFVIDKFPISRPNLTFSTLTVSNMSPEDSSIYLCSVSGQGNYEAFFGQGTRLTVV.

This clone has only one observation. The gene calls are TRBV19 and TRBJ1-2; no firm D call. The V end lost 7 bases, the J end lost 1 base, and 10 bases lay between the germline ends. Germline-derived CDR1 and CDR2 are LNHDA and SQIVND (reference sequence). The CDR3 runs 13 residues. This CDR3 reads CASTRARNYGYTF. The CDR3, as DNA: TGTGCCAGTACCCGGGCACGTAACTATGGCTACACCTTC.

The rearrangement uses TRBV12-3 or TRBV12-4 and TRBJ1-1, with D unclear. Trimming cost V 1 base and J 6 bases, with 9 bases left between them. The CDR3 contains 13 residues. The CDR3 reads CASSLGTSAEAFF. CDR3 DNA: TGTGCCAGCAGTTTAGGGACTTCGGCTGAAGCTTTCTTT.

This sequence joins TRBV6-5 and TRBJ1-1; the D is unclear. CDR1 and CDR2 from the germline V gene are MNHEY and SVGAGI. The CDR3 contains 14 residues. The V gene lost 4 bases and the J gene lost 2 bases, with 11 bases spanning the gap. The CDR3 DNA reads as TGTGCCAGCAGTTTCGGGTCCTCCAACACTGAAGCTTTCTTT. Protein sequence: CASSFGSSNTEAFF.

V and J are TRBV7-3 and TRBJ2-2; D tentatively fits TRBD1 or TRBD2 (5 bases each). CDR3 length: 15 residues. Per the germline V gene, CDR1 is SGHTA and CDR2 is FQGTGA. The ends were cut back, 1 base at V and 7 bases at J, with 13 bases in the middle. CDR3 bases: TGTGCCAGCAGCTTAATGGCGGTGGGGGACGGGGAGCTGTTTTTT. Translated: CASSLMAVGDGELFF.